This TCR beta chain emerged from a study of T-cell memory formation after mild COVID-19. Study-wide findings and caveats: A balance of CD4 and CD8 characterized clones contracting day 15 to 85, whereas later expanders leaned CD4+.

TCRdb reanalysed the 5' RACE reads using MiXCR and keeps one entry per CDR3 protein. The sample gives 250,000 or so distinct CDR3 sequences, approximately 19% of which show up once; about 23% is in the top ten. Unmatched junction bases numbered 6, after V lost 0 bases and J lost 2 bases. Germline V gene lookup returns CDR1 DFQATT and CDR2 SNEGSKA (reference sequence). This CDR3 has 16 residues. The sample holds a few counts of this clonotype. The antigen is undetermined. The sample taken for sequencing was PBMCs or a T cell subset sorted from them (not recorded which). J is TRBJ2-3 and V is TRBV20-1; 9 bases agree with TRBD2. The sequence derives from a man between 18 and 35 years old who had mild COVID-19 (a few samples of this study predate the infection). Cell type and time point are not known. The CDR3 loop reads CSARDRLAGITDTQYF. Written as DNA, the CDR3 is TGCAGTGCTAGAGATCGGCTAGCGGGGATCACAGATACGCAGTATTTT.